The 7 T cell receptor beta chains listed next were all sequenced from one sample in a study of blood T cell repertoires in COVID-19. Sequencing used immunoSEQ multiplex PCR; TCRdb keeps in-frame clones, though not all of them. Among 45,000 to 55,000 clones listed, 88% were seen once. Specimen: peripheral blood. The receptors shown here come from a human donor in a cohort sampled during active COVID-19.

This clone was seen once. This sequence joins TRBV27 and TRBJ2-5; 8 nucleotides match TRBD1. The CDR3 is 14 amino acids. Germline trimming cut 9 bases from V and 0 bases from J; bases unmatched to any gene: 6. Germline assignment: CDR1 MNHEY and CDR2 SMNVEV (reference sequence). The CDR3 coding sequence is TGTGCCAGTAGAGACAGGGGCGACCAAGAGACCCAGTACTTC. Its protein product is CASRDRGDQETQYF.

This clone was detected once. The chain carries TRBV29-1 and TRBJ1-1; possibly TRBD1 for D (6 bases). Trimming removed 6 bases at V and 4 bases at J, with 18 bases between. Germline loops: CDR1 SQVTM, CDR2 ANQGSEA. This CDR3 region has 14 residues. CDR3 sequence: CSVRTARWGTEAFF. CDR3 DNA: TGCAGCGTAAGGACAGCGAGGTGGGGCACTGAAGCTTTCTTT.

This chain uses TRBV19 with TRBJ2-1, with 9 bases fitting TRBD1. The CDR3 covers 11 residues. Trimming removed 6 bases from V and 16 bases from J; junction bases left unmatched: 7. Germline assignment: CDR1 LNHDA and CDR2 SQIVND (reference sequence). This CDR3 reads CASSRGTGLFF. For the CDR3, the DNA is TGTGCCAGTAGCCGGGGGACAGGGCTTTTCTTC.

The chain carries TRBV5-1 and TRBJ2-3, with TRBD2 matching over 13 bases. Germline assignment: CDR1 SGHRS and CDR2 YFSETQ. V gave up 0 bases and J gave up 2 bases; unmatched junction bases: 3. The CDR3 consists of 17 residues. The CDR3 coding sequence is TGCGCCAGCAGCTTGGGAGGACTAGCGGGGGCCACAGATACGCAGTATTTT. Translated, it gives CASSLGGLAGATDTQYF.

The rearrangement joins TRBV2 to TRBJ1-2; D unresolved. The V gene lost 1 base and the J gene lost 8 bases, with 17 bases spanning the gap. There are 15 residues in the CDR3. The germline V gene has CDR1 SNHLY and CDR2 FYNNEI. CDR3 residues: CASSEDPGVGRGYTF. The CDR3 region has the DNA TGTGCCAGCAGTGAAGACCCCGGAGTGGGGAGAGGCTACACCTTC.

The chain couples TRBV7-2 to TRBJ2-2; D is perhaps TRBD2 (5 bases). Deletions cut 5 bases from V and 0 bases from J, with 16 bases between. The length of the CDR3 is 17 residues. Per germline, CDR1 SGHTA and CDR2 FQGNSA. CDR3 region: CASSPEGARTNTGELFF. CDR3 bases: TGTGCCAGCAGCCCAGAGGGAGCTAGGACGAACACCGGGGAGCTGTTTTTT.

The chain has TRBV3-1 (or the pseudogene TRBV3-2) and TRBJ2-1; D may be TRBD1 (6 bases). The CDR3 has 13 residues. V gave up 0 bases and J gave up 7 bases, with 7 bases separating them. The germline gives CDR1 LGHDT, CDR2 YNNKEL (reference sequence). CDR3: CASSQDDRNEQFF. The CDR3 DNA follows: TGTGCCAGCAGCCAAGATGACAGGAATGAGCAGTTCTTC.